This TCR beta chain was documented in a study of blood T cell repertoires in COVID-19. Repertoires were generated with immunoSEQ multiplex PCR, while TCRdb's copy carries only in-frame clones and drops some. The sample contains 120,000 to 150,000 clones, 82% of which appear only once. CDR1 SNHLY and CDR2 FYNNEI come from the germline V gene. V lost 5 bases and J lost 4; bases outside the gene matches: 9. The CDR3 runs to 16 residues. The chain couples TRBV2 to TRBJ1-4; 8 nucleotides line up with TRBD1. Sequences were obtained from peripheral blood. This receptor was obtained from a woman of 80 years or more with acute or convalescent COVID-19. The CDR3 sequence: CASSNMRDRRNEKLFF. The CDR3 bases are TGTGCCAGCAGTAATATGAGGGACAGGCGTAATGAAAAACTGTTTTTT.